This TCR beta chain was identified during a study of regulatory T cells in long-lasting Graves disease. Ten or more counts support this clonotype. Arm-PCR of CDR3 regions with iRepertoire HTBI primers generated TCR beta libraries. In the study's own analysis: Among the samples, 60 or so TRBV and about 15 TRBJ segments were identified. Each CDR3 protein gets one entry after TCRdb re-called the multiplex PCR reads with MiXCR. The V and J calls, along with clone size, are taken from TCRdb and not from the paper's own processing. The sample consists of approximately 400,000 distinct CDR3 sequences, more than 13% of them appearing once. Time point in this sample: newly diagnosed GD, antithyroid drugs for less than 3 months. TCR sequences were obtained from RNA taken from PBMCs. The germline V and J ends were trimmed by 3 bases and 8 bases, with 11 bases remaining between them. This CDR3 spans 14 amino acids. Per germline, CDR1 SGHAT and CDR2 FQNNGV.

These data also formed part of another study, on T cells in Graves' hyperthyroidism and ophthalmopathy. According to that study: Researchers ran a first-round RT-PCR on the TCR CDR3 using the HTBI primer set.

The chain couples TRBV11-2 to TRBJ1-6; possible D gene TRBD1, 5 bases. This sequence was found in a woman aged 25 to 39 with Graves disease. The input for sequencing was peripheral blood mononuclear cells (PBMCs), taken at new diagnosis, from a patient treated with antithyroid drugs. CDR3 region: CASSLITRDSPLHF. The CDR3 DNA follows: TGTGCCAGCAGCTTGATCACCAGGGATTCACCCCTCCACTTT.